This T cell receptor (beta chain) was sequenced for a study of regulatory T cells in long-lasting Graves disease. As to time point: newly diagnosed GD, antithyroid drugs for less than 3 months. RNA from PBMCs was the source of the TCR library. Enrollment of patients was through an endocrinology department in Xi'an, China. There are 16 residues in the CDR3. The germline gives CDR1 SGHVS, CDR2 FNYEAQ. Trimming pared 6 bases from V and 0 bases from J, leaving 15 bases between. Assembly of TCR beta libraries relied on iRepertoire HTBI primers together with Arm-PCR of CDR3 regions. TCRdb independently ran MiXCR on the multiplex PCR reads; one entry per CDR3 protein. The repertoire holds some 350,000 distinct CDR3 sequences, 15% to 20% seen once, with 20% to 25% in the top ten. Another study also made use of these data, one on T cells in Graves' hyperthyroidism and ophthalmopathy. That source adds: The TCR CDR3 was amplified in a first-round RT-PCR using the HTBI primer set.

This TCR derives from a woman aged 18-29 years with Graves disease. The input for sequencing was peripheral blood mononuclear cells (PBMCs), taken at new diagnosis, from a patient treated with antithyroid drugs. V and J are TRBV7-6 and TRBJ2-1; D may be TRBD1 (5 bases). This chain's CDR3 is CASSPQGESSYNEQFF. The CDR3, as DNA: TGTGCCAGCAGTCCCCAAGGGGAAAGCTCCTACAATGAGCAGTTCTTC. Using reference TRBV7-6 and TRBJ2-1 for the parts outside the CDR3, the full variable domain is GAGVSQSPRYKVTKRGQDVALRCDPISGHVSLYWYRQALGQGPEFLTYFNYEAQQDKSGLPNDRFSAERPEGSISTLTIQRTEQRDSAMYRCASSPQGESSYNEQFFGPGTRLTVL.